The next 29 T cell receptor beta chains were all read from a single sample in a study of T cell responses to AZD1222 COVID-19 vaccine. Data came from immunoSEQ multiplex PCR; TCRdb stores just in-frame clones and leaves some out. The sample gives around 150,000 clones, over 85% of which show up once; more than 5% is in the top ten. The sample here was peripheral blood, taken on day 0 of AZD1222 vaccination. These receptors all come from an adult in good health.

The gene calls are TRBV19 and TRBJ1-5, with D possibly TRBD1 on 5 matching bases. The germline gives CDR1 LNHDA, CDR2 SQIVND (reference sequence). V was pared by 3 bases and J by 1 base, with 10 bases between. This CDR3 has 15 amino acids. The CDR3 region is CASSIKGRSNQPQHF. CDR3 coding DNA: TGTGCCAGTAGTATCAAGGGACGGAGCAATCAGCCCCAGCATTTT. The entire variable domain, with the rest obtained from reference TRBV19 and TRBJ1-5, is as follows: DGGITQSPKYLFRKEGQNVTLSCEQNLNHDAMYWYRQDPGQGLRLIYYSQIVNDFQKGDIAEGYSVSREKKESFPLTVTSAQKNPTAFYLCASSIKGRSNQPQHFGDGTRLSIL.

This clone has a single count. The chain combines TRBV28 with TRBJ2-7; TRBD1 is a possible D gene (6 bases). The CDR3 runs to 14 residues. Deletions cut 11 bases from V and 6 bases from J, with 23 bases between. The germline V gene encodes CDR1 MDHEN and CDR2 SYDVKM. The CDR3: CASSFPAGVSEQYF. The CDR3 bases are TGTGCCTCAAGTTTTCCGGCAGGGGTGAGCGAGCAGTACTTC.

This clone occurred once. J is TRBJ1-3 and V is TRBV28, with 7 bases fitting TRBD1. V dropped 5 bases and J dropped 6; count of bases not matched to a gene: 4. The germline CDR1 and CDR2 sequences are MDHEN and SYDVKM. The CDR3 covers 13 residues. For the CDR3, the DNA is TGTGCCAGCAGTCTCACAGGGGAAAACACCATATATTTT. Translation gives CASSLTGENTIYF.

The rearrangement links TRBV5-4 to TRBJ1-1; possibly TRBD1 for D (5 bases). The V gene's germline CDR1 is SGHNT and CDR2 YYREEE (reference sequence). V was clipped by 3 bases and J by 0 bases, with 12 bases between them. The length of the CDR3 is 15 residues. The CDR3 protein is CASSYDSWMNTEAFF. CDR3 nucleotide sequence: TGTGCCAGCAGCTATGACAGTTGGATGAACACTGAAGCTTTCTTT.

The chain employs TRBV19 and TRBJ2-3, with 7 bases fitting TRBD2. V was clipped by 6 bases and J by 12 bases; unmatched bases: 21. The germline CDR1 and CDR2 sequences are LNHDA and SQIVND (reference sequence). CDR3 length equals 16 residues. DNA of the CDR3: TGTGCCAGTAGGGAGATGGGCGGGAGTTCATTCAGAACTCAGTATTTT. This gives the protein CASREMGGSSFRTQYF.

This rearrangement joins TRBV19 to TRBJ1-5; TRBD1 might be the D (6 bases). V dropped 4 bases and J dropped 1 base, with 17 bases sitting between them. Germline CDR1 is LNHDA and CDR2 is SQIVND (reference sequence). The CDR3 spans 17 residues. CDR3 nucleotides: TGTGCCAGTAGTAGCTGGGGGGGGCTAGGGAGCAATCAGCCCCAGCATTTT. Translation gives CASSSWGGLGSNQPQHF. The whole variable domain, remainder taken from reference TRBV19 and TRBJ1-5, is DGGITQSPKYLFRKEGQNVTLSCEQNLNHDAMYWYRQDPGQGLRLIYYSQIVNDFQKGDIAEGYSVSREKKESFPLTVTSAQKNPTAFYLCASSSWGGLGSNQPQHFGDGTRLSIL.

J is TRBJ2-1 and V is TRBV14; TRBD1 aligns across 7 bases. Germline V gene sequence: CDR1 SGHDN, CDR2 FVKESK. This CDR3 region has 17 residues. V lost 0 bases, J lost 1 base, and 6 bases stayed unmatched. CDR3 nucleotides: TGTGCCAGCAGCCAAGATGAGGGGGCAGTATCCTACAATGAGCAGTTCTTC. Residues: CASSQDEGAVSYNEQFF. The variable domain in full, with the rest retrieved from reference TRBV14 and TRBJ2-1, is EAGVTQFPSHSVIEKGQTVTLRCDPISGHDNLYWYRRVMGKEIKFLLHFVKESKQDESGMPNNRFLAERTGGTYSTLKVQPAELEDSGVYFCASSQDEGAVSYNEQFFGPGTRLTVL.

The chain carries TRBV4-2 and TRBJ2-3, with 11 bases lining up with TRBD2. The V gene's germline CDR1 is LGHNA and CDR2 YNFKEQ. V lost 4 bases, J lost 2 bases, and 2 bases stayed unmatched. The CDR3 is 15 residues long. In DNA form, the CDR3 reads TGTGCCAGCAGCCGGGGACTAGCGGACACAGATACGCAGTATTTT. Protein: CASSRGLADTDTQYF.

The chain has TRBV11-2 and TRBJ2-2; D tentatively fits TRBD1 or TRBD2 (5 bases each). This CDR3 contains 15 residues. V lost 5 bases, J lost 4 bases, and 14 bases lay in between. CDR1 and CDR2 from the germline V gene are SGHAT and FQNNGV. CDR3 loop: CASSARGSVTGELFF. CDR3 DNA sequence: TGTGCCAGCAGCGCGAGGGGATCGGTCACCGGGGAGCTGTTTTTT.

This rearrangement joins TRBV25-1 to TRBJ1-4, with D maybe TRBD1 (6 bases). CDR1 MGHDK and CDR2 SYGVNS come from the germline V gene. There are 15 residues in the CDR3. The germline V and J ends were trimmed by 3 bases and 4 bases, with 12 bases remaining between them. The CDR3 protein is CASSDPGQYNEKLFF. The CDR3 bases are TGTGCCAGCAGTGACCCGGGACAATATAATGAAAAACTGTTTTTT.

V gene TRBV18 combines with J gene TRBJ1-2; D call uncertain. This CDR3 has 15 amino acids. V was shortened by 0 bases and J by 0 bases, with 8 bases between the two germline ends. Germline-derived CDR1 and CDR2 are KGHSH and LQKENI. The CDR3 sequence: CASSPPSGTNYGYTF. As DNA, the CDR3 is TGTGCCAGCTCACCACCGTCCGGAACTAACTATGGCTACACCTTC.

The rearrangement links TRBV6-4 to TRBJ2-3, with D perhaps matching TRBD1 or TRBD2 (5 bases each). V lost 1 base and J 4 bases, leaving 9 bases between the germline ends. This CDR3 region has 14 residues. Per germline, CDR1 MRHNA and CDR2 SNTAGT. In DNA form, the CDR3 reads TGTGCCAGCAGTGACTATGGGGACGCAGATACGCAGTATTTT. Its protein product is CASSDYGDADTQYF.

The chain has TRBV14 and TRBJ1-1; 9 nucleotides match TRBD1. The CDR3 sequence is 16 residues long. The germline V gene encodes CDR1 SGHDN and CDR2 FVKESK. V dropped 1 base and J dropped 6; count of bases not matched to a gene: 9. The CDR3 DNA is TGTGCCAGCAGCCAAGTCCCCCGGGACAGGGTCCCTGAAGCTTTCTTT. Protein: CASSQVPRDRVPEAFF.

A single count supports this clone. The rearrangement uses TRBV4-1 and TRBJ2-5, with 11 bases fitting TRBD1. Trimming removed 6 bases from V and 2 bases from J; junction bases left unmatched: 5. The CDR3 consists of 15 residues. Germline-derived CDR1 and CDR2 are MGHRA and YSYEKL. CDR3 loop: CASSPGQGGQETQYF. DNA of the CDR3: TGCGCCAGCAGTCCGGGACAGGGGGGACAAGAGACCCAGTACTTC.

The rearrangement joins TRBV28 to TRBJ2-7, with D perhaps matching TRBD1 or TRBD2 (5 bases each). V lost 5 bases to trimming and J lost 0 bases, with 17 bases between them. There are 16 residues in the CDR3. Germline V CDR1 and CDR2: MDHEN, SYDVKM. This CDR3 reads CASSPPTGTDSYEQYF. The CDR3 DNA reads TGTGCCAGCAGTCCGCCCACCGGGACCGACTCCTACGAGCAGTACTTC.

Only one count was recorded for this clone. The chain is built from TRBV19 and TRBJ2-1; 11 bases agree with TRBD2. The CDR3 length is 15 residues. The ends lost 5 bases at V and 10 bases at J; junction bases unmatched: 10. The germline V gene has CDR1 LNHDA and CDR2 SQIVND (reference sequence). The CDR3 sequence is CASSPLLAGVEEQFF. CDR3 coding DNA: TGTGCCAGTAGTCCTCTACTAGCGGGAGTTGAGGAGCAGTTCTTC.

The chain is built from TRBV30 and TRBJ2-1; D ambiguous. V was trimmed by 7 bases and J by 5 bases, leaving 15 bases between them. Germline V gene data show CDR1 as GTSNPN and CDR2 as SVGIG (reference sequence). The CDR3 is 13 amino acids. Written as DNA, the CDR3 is TGTGCCTCCCCCTCCGGCAGTCACAATGAGCAGTTCTTC. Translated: CASPSGSHNEQFF.

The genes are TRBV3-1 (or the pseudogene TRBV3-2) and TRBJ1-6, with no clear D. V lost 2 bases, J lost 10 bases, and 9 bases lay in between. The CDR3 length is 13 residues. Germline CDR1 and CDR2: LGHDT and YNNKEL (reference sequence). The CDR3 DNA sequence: TGTGCCAGCAGCCAATCCAAGGGATCACCCCTCCACTTT. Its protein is CASSQSKGSPLHF.

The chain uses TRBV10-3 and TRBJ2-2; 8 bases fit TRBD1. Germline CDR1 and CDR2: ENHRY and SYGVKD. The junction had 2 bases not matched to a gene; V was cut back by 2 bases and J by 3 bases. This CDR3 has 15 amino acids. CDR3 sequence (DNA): TGTGCCATCAGTGAGACAGGGGGAGACACCGGGGAGCTGTTTTTT. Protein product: CAISETGGDTGELFF.

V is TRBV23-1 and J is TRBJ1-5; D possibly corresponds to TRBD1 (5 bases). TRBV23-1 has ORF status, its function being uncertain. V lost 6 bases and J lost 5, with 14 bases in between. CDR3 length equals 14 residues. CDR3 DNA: TGCGCCAGCAGAGACCGGGACGGACATCAGCCCCAGCATTTT. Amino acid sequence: CASRDRDGHQPQHF.

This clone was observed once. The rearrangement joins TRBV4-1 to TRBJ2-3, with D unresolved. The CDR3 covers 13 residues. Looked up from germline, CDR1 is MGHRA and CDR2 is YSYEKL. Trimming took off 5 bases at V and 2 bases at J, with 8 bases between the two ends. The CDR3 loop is CASSSSNTDTQYF. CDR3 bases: TGCGCCAGCAGCTCATCGAACACAGATACGCAGTATTTT.

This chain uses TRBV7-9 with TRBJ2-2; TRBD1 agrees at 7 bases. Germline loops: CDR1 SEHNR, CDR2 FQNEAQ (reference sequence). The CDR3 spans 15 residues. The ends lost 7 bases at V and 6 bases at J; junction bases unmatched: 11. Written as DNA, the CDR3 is TGTGCCAGCACCTACTACAGGGGAGCCCCCGGGGAGCTGTTTTTT. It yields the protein CASTYYRGAPGELFF.

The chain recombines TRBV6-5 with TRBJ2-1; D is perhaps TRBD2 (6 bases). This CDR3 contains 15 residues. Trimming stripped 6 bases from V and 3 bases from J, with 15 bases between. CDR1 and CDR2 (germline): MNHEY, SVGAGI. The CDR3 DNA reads TGTGCCAGCAGAGACCGGGACTTAAACTACAATGAGCAGTTCTTC. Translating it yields CASRDRDLNYNEQFF.

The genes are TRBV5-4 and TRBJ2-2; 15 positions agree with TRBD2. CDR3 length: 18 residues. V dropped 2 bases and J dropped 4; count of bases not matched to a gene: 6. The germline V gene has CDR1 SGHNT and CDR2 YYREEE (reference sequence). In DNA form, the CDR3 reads TGTGCCAGCAGCTTAGGACTAGCGGGAGGGCCGCGCACCGGGGAGCTGTTTTTT. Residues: CASSLGLAGGPRTGELFF.

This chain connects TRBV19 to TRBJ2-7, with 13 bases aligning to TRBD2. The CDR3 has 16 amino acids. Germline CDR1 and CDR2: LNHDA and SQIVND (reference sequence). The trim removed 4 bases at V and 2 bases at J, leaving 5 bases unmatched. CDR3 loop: CASSTPTSGRAYEQYF. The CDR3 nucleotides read TGTGCCAGTAGTACCCCTACTAGCGGGAGGGCCTACGAGCAGTACTTC. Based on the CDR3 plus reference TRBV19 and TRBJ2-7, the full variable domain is DGGITQSPKYLFRKEGQNVTLSCEQNLNHDAMYWYRQDPGQGLRLIYYSQIVNDFQKGDIAEGYSVSREKKESFPLTVTSAQKNPTAFYLCASSTPTSGRAYEQYFGPGTRLTVT.

CDR3 nucleotides: TGTGCTAGTGGTTCCCAAGGGGAGGGATATGGCTACACCTTC. Its protein product is CASGSQGEGYGYTF. The rearrangement uses TRBV12-5 and TRBJ1-2; D is perhaps TRBD1 (5 bases). V was trimmed by 4 bases and J by 5 bases, leaving 14 bases between them. CDR1 and CDR2 (germline): LGHNT, FRNRAP. This CDR3 is built from 14 residues.

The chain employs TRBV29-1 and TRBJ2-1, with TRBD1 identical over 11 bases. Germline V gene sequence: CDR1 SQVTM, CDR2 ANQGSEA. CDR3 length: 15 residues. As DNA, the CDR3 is TGCGTTGGATCGGGATGGACAGGGGGCCCAAATGAGCAGTTCTTC. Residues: CVGSGWTGGPNEQFF.

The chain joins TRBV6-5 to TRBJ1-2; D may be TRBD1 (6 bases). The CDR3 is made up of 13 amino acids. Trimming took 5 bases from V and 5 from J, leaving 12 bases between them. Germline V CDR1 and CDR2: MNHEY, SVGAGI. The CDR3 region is CASSRQVSYGYTF. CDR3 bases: TGTGCCAGCAGTCGACAGGTTTCTTATGGCTACACCTTC.

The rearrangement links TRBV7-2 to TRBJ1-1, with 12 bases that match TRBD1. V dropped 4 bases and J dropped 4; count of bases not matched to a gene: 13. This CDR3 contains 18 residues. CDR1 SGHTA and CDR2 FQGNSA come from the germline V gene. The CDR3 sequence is CASSSGRRGQGAGTEAFF. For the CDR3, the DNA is TGTGCCAGCAGCTCCGGACGTAGGGGACAGGGGGCCGGCACTGAAGCTTTCTTT. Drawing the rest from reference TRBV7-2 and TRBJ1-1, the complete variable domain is GAGVSQSPSNKVTEKGKDVELRCDPISGHTALYWYRQSLGQGLEFLIYFQGNSAPDKSGLPSDRFSAERTGGSVSTLTIQRTQQEDSAVYLCASSSGRRGQGAGTEAFFGQGTRLTVV.